This TCR beta chain was sequenced during a study of cytomegalovirus exposure and HLA in healthy donors (dated by TCRdb to about 2017). Turning to the overall study: According to an earlier analysis of several hundred of the donors, 200 million or so T cells yielded over 90 million unique TCR beta sequences and 276 Gb of sequence data. Every repertoire in the discovery cohort had been generated on one and the same sequencing platform. An early release covering roughly 600 HLA-typed donors comprised approximately 300 gigabases of sequencing data and around 80 million unique TCR sequences. An earlier analysis of 587 of the donors used high-throughput TCR beta sequencing to judge whether each TCR beta V gene segment behaved as functional or pseudogenic. The number of typed donors differed by locus: roughly 629-640 for A, B, C, DRB1 and DQB1; approximately 540 for DQA1; some 610 for DPA1; and roughly 490 for DPB1. The study aimed to test whether cataloging public T cell receptors could reveal signatures of past pathogen exposure. In addition to the first cohort of 650 to 750 subjects, a separate validation cohort of approximately 130 different subjects was used. Across some 400 genotyped donors of the cohort, an average of about 220,000 unique TCR beta nucleotide sequences per donor were sequenced, and roughly a sixth of those sequences were non-productive. Using immunosequencing, the study profiled T cell repertoires from 500 to 800 subjects and related those repertoires to cytomegalovirus serostatus. Class I and class II HLA loci were covered by the typing at four-digit resolution. In a later analysis, previously published TCR beta repertoires from fewer than 750 donors were re-analyzed and high-resolution HLA genotyping was added so that TCR occurrence patterns could be studied. Donor age, sex, ethnicity and CMV serostatus were compiled together with the repertoire data. Rather than drawing on any new phenotypic data, the later analysis identified candidate immune exposures from TCR beta sequences and the way those sequences occurred across donors. The genetic ancestry cluster associated with self-reported Caucasian donors included 81% of the roughly 360 genotyped donors. To predict cytomegalovirus infection status, the study brought together high-throughput TCR immunosequencing, statistical association of individual TCRs with disease status, and machine learning. Genome-wide SNP genotypes for about 65% of the roughly 700 donors were used in a later genetic analysis, which treated that subset as a discovery cohort. Because of strong linkage in the cohort, roughly five DR-DQ haplotypes were treated as single units for association and clustering. The research as a whole found: In a later analysis, the rate of TCR association differed among HLA loci, with DRB1 alleles having the most associated TCRs and HLA-C alleles having the fewest. A later analysis found that HLA-associated TCR beta chains were more clonally expanded and had lower generation probabilities than equally common non-associated chains. In a later genetic analysis, a missense DCLRE1C variant was associated with V-gene and J-gene trimming of TCR beta chains, and the association was replicated in an independent cohort. In vitro tests confirmed that a few of the cytomegalovirus-associated TCR beta chains recognize cytomegalovirus antigens. According to a later analysis, parvovirus B19, influenza, CMV and Epstein-Barr virus appeared linked to several top co-occurrence clusters. A further reported finding was that TCR beta sequences accurately predicted the HLA-A and HLA-B alleles for most subjects in the first cohort. Presence/absence analyses assumed roughly uniform sequencing depth across donors, an assumption that may not hold. While some public TCRs were present in many individuals, most TCR sequences turned up only very rarely across donors. It was suggested by the authors that the approach could potentially be generalized to other disease states and immunological phenotypes. An earlier analysis of some 560 of the donors showed that most TCR beta V segments appeared in productive rearrangements either about 87% or about 30% of the time, which broadly matched IMGT annotations. In a later analysis, some 17,000 TCR beta sequences were associated with specific HLA alleles at a false discovery rate of 0.05. This cohort had only TCR beta chains sequenced, and the lack of alpha or paired-chain data limited which features could be detected. A total of 164 TCR beta chains were listed by the study as associated with cytomegalovirus. HLA typing was unavailable for some donors at each locus, so association tests used only the typed subset. Strong co-occurrence of HLA alleles, especially DR and DQ, made assigning TCR associations to individual alleles difficult. In both the original and validation cohorts, the classifier was reported to diagnose cytomegalovirus status with high specificity and sensitivity. Because counts were too low, some 17 rarely observed V segments, including chromosome 9 orphons, were left out of the earlier analysis of a few hundred of the donors. The only immune exposure information available for the cohort was CMV serostatus. A later analysis found that most CMV-associated TCR beta chains appeared HLA-restricted, with HLA associations seemingly driven largely by CMV exposure. According to a later genetic analysis, donors in an Asian-associated ancestry cluster had fewer N-insertions in productive TCRs than the approximately 650-donor mean. Linkage disequilibrium might explain the correlated functional status among segregating V segments, but an unknown experimental factor could not be excluded. Some IMGT-functional V segments, including TRBV6-2 and TRBV6-3, could not be distinguished by the 87-base-pair reads and were therefore excluded. A cluster of highly shared sequence variants was judged likely to be a technical artifact of the sequencing pipeline.

The cohort was made up of 666 healthy bone marrow donors. At the time of sampling, all cohort members were nominally healthy, though unrecorded immune exposures were likely present. The donor tested CMV seronegative, placing the donor among the 350 to 400 seronegative members of the cohort. Every donor gave a peripheral blood sample, and the peripheral blood mononuclear cells from that sample were used for TCR beta sequencing. Genomic DNA extraction from the blood cell samples was performed with the Qiagen DNeasy Blood Extraction Kit. V loses 5 bases of germline sequence and J loses 8 bases, and the interval between the two ends is 18 bases. The CDR3 runs 15 amino acids, cysteine and phenylalanine included. Only CDR3 DNA is held: 45 bases, read in frame from base 1. CDR1 and CDR2 are read off the germline V gene as SGHVT and SQSDAQ. Library preparation was by the immunoSEQ multiplex PCR assay. For the multiplex PCR, a mixture combining 60 forward primers for TCR Vbeta segments and 13 reverse primers for TCR Jbeta segments was used. Amplification of the CDR3 region of rearranged TCR beta genes was performed with a multiplex PCR assay on genomic DNA. The amplified TCR beta libraries were sequenced on the Illumina HiSeq System as 87-base-pair reads. The authors' analysis ran thus. A later analysis counted about 80 million unique TCR beta chains across the 650 to 800 repertoires, and about 10 million of these chains were shared by at least two donors. Raw reads were error-corrected and collapsed into unique sequences with a nearest-neighbor algorithm that merged closely related sequences to remove PCR and sequencing errors. CDR3 sequences were aligned to IMGT reference sequences to assign V, D and J gene segments. For a sequence to be retained, a match of at least six nucleotides to both a V gene segment and a J gene segment was required. A rearrangement was called productive if the CDR3 had no stop codons and remained in frame with V and J, and every other rearrangement was called non-productive. CDR3 was defined according to IMGT convention as the region running from the second conserved V-encoded cysteine to the conserved J-encoded phenylalanine. The earlier analysis of about 640 of the donors excluded any sequence lacking an unambiguous match to a single V gene segment. In an earlier analysis of 587 of the donors, V segments were called functional above 56.7% productive rearrangements and were called segregating when the between-donor standard deviation exceeded 5%. To diagnose cytomegalovirus status from the catalog of TCR beta chain sequences, a statistical classification framework was built. A later analysis assigned V and J genes by comparing TCR nucleotide sequences with IMGT/GENE-DB human TR gene sequences. In a later analysis, CDR3 sequences and most-parsimonious VDJ recombination scenarios were assigned using the TCRdist pipeline. A later analysis defined each TCR beta chain by its CDR3 amino acid sequence plus V-gene family, and excluded reads lacking a unique V-gene family. As a way to deal with suspected cross-contamination and a sequencing artifact, a later analysis dropped hundreds of nucleotide sequences that were highly shared and had low generation probability. For each public chain, a later analysis derived a clonal expansion index from normalized ranks of inferred template counts within each repertoire. In a later analysis, generation probabilities were computed using a VDJ recombination model fitted to out-of-frame rearrangements, and the results were checked against IGoR. Hypergeometric tests were used in a later analysis to score TCR-TCR, TCR-HLA and TCR-CMV co-occurrence, with a repertoire-size bias correction applied to the TCR pairs. To estimate false discovery rates, a later analysis permuted the HLA or CMV assignments 20 times. In a later analysis, co-occurring TCRs were grouped using DBSCAN, and TCRdist sequence similarity was added for clustering within HLA-allele-positive subsets. Repertoires with fewer than 30,000 or more than 120,000 public chains were left out of co-occurrence clustering, as were five repertoires with anomalous nucleotide sharing. This immuneACCESS table, as held by TCRdb, lists in-frame sequences with V and J called but not all clones. Of the missing ones, under half trace to an unresolved V gene in checked studies; the others have no known cause. D and trimming come from the DNA, and the V and J calls and clone size come from that table. The sample's own table lists 100,000 to 150,000 clones. 2.2% of the sample lies in the top ten.

Notes on this clone: What this receptor recognizes is not known.

The specimen was PBMCs. The sequence joins TRBV7-4 to TRBJ1-4; the D gene is perhaps TRBD1, from 6 matching bases. This sequence originates from a man aged 35 to 55 in good health and CMV-seronegative. CDR3 region: CASSPRAGGNEKLFF. The DNA sequence is as follows: TGTGCCAGCAGCCCAAGGGCGGGGGGCAACGAAAAACTGTTTTTT.